Following are 21 T cell receptor beta chains from one sample sequenced in a study of early T cells in non-severe SARS-CoV-2 infection. TCRdb analysed the 5' RACE reads with MiXCR anew, one entry per CDR3 protein. Of 60,000 to 70,000 distinct CDR3 sequences in the sample, approximately 8.3% were seen once. Sequencing was performed on whole blood. Receptor source: an adult who was a healthcare worker with PCR-confirmed SARS-CoV-2 infection or an uninfected control (not recorded which).

In its sample, this clonotype was seen a few times. The V gene is TRBV7-8, the J gene TRBJ1-6, with 10 bases identical to TRBD1. V lost 5 bases, J lost 8 bases, and 6 bases stayed unmatched. This CDR3 comprises 15 residues. Germline CDR1 is SGHVS and CDR2 is FQNEAQ. DNA of the CDR3: TGTGCCAGCAGCCCGAAGGACAGGGGGGATTCACCCCTCCACTTT. Translated, it gives CASSPKDRGDSPLHF.

This clonotype was seen a few times. The chain uses TRBV20-1 and TRBJ1-1; D is possibly TRBD1 (5 bases). With 5 bases removed from V and 1 base from J, the gap between germline ends came to 14 bases. From germline, CDR1 is DFQATT and CDR2 SNEGSKA (reference sequence). This CDR3 is 14 amino acids long. DNA of the CDR3: TGCAGTGCTTATACCGGGGCCGCGAACACTGAAGCTTTCTTT. Translation gives CSAYTGAANTEAFF.

There are many counts of this clonotype. V gene TRBV29-1 combines with J gene TRBJ2-3, with 7 bases fitting TRBD2. V shed 5 bases, J shed 0 bases, and the junction held 5 bases outside the gene matches. CDR3 length: 14 amino acids. The germline V gene has CDR1 SQVTM and CDR2 ANQGSEA. CDR3 residues: CSVPKRGSTDTQYF. CDR3 nucleotides: TGCAGCGTTCCTAAGCGGGGTAGCACAGATACGCAGTATTTT.

The sample holds a few counts of this clonotype. The rearrangement uses TRBV27 and TRBJ2-1; 11 positions agree with TRBD2. From germline, CDR1 is MNHEY and CDR2 SMNVEV (reference sequence). The V gene end was trimmed by 7 bases and the J gene end by 6 bases; junction bases not matched to a gene: 11. This CDR3 region has 16 residues. The CDR3, as DNA: TGTGCCAGCAATTCTAGACTAGCGGGACATTTCAATGAGCAGTTCTTC. It codes for CASNSRLAGHFNEQFF.

This clonotype was counted at least ten times. This rearrangement joins TRBV10-3 to TRBJ1-2; D possibly corresponds to TRBD1 (5 bases). V lost 10 bases and J 6 bases, leaving 15 bases between the germline ends. The length of the CDR3 is 12 residues. Germline V lookup: CDR1 ENHRY, CDR2 SYGVKD. CDR3 in amino acids: CASQGALDGYTF. DNA of the CDR3: TGTGCCAGCCAGGGAGCCCTCGATGGCTACACCTTC.

This clonotype was counted ten times or more. CDR3 sequence (DNA): TGCAGTGCTAGAGGTCTCCAGGAGGCGAACGAGCAGTACTTC. Protein sequence: CSARGLQEANEQYF. This chain links TRBV20-1 with TRBJ2-7; a possible D gene is TRBD2 (5 bases). CDR3 size: 14 residues. The V gene's germline CDR1 is DFQATT and CDR2 SNEGSKA (reference sequence). Between the trimmed V and J ends, which lost 1 base and 5 bases, there was a span of 15 bases.

In its sample, this clonotype is medium-sized. The V call is TRBV29-1, the J call TRBJ2-1; the D gene is possibly TRBD1 (7 bases). The ends were cut back, 6 bases at V and 3 bases at J, with 21 bases in the middle. In germline, CDR1 is SQVTM, CDR2 ANQGSEA. The CDR3 totals 16 residues. CDR3 protein: CSVRGSTGQFYNEQFF. The CDR3 bases are TGCAGCGTGCGGGGCAGTACGGGACAGTTCTACAATGAGCAGTTCTTC.

This clonotype was seen ten or more times. The chain couples TRBV6-4 to TRBJ2-3; 9 bases are a match to TRBD2. The CDR3 contains 15 residues. V dropped 5 bases and J dropped 6; count of bases not matched to a gene: 9. Looked up from germline, CDR1 is MRHNA and CDR2 is SNTAGT. This CDR3 is CASSRVAGAGDTQYF. Written as DNA, the CDR3 is TGTGCCAGCAGTCGGGTAGCGGGAGCCGGGGATACGCAGTATTTT.

This clonotype came up many times. The rearrangement uses TRBV3-1 and TRBJ1-4; TRBD1 might be the D (6 bases). The V end lost 4 bases, the J end lost 7 bases, and 13 bases lay between the germline ends. Germline V gene sequence: CDR1 LGHDT, CDR2 YNNKEL (reference sequence). CDR3 length equals 14 residues. Here the CDR3 reads CASSLRGASEKLFF. The CDR3 DNA reads as TGTGCCAGCAGCCTAAGGGGGGCGAGTGAAAAACTGTTTTTT. Full variable domain (missing parts from reference TRBV3-1 and TRBJ1-4): DTAVSQTPKYLVTQMGNDKSIKCEQNLGHDTMYWYKQDSKKFLKIMFSYNNKELIINETVPNRFSPKSPDKAHLNLHINSLELGDSAVYFCASSLRGASEKLFFGSGTQLSVL.

This chain uses TRBV5-1 with TRBJ2-3; D perhaps matches TRBD2 (6 bases). CDR1 is SGHRS and CDR2 is YFSETQ in the germline V gene. V lost 1 base and J lost 4, with 16 bases in between. This CDR3 region has 16 residues. CDR3 DNA: TGCGCCAGCAGCTTGCACGGGGGAAACTCACCAGATACGCAGTATTTT. The encoded protein is CASSLHGGNSPDTQYF. The whole variable domain, filled in from reference TRBV5-1 and TRBJ2-3, reads KAGVTQTPRYLIKTRGQQVTLSCSPISGHRSVSWYQQTPGQGLQFLFEYFSETQRNKGNFPGRFSGRQFSNSRSEMNVSTLELGDSALYLCASSLHGGNSPDTQYFGPGTRLTVL.

CDR3 sequence (DNA): TGTGCCTGGAGTGCGAGGGGGCGCAGGACTGAAGCTTTCTTT. Its translation: CAWSARGRRTEAFF. The V gene is TRBV30, the J gene TRBJ1-1; 7 positions agree with TRBD1. The germline V gene encodes CDR1 GTSNPN and CDR2 SVGIG (reference sequence). The CDR3 is 14 residues long. Trimming took 1 base from V and 5 from J; bases not matched to a gene: 7.

The rearrangement uses TRBV7-2 and TRBJ1-2, with D possibly matching TRBD1 (6 bases). CDR1 SGHTA and CDR2 FQGNSA come from the germline V gene. V lost 5 bases to trimming and J lost 4 bases, with 11 bases between them. The CDR3 extends over 13 amino acids. The CDR3 DNA follows: TGTGCCAGCAGCCAGGACAGTCTCTATGGCTACACCTTC. It yields the protein CASSQDSLYGYTF.

The chain recombines TRBV19 with TRBJ2-7, with D tentatively TRBD2 (5 bases). The CDR3 is 13 residues long. Trimming removed 3 bases at V and 2 bases at J, with 8 bases between. Germline V CDR1 and CDR2: LNHDA, SQIVND (reference sequence). The CDR3 sequence is CASSIQAAYEQYF. The CDR3, as DNA: TGTGCCAGTAGTATCCAAGCGGCCTACGAGCAGTACTTC.

This clonotype was seen ten or more times. Written as DNA, the CDR3 is TGTGCCTGGCGAGGGACAGGCCCTCAGCCCCAGCATTTT. The encoded protein is CAWRGTGPQPQHF. This chain connects TRBV30 to TRBJ1-5, with 8 bases that match TRBD1. The CDR3 extends over 13 amino acids. Germline V CDR1 and CDR2: GTSNPN, SVGIG (reference sequence). Unmatched junction bases numbered 6, after V lost 5 bases and J lost 6 bases.

This clonotype was counted only a few times. The chain employs TRBV7-9 and TRBJ2-3; D is uncertain. Germline CDR1 reads SEHNR; CDR2 reads FQNEAQ (reference sequence). CDR3 size: 16 residues. V lost 1 base and J lost 0, with 11 bases in between. CDR3: CASSLDRMMSTDTQYF. CDR3 coding DNA: TGTGCCAGCAGCTTAGACCGAATGATGAGCACAGATACGCAGTATTTT.

There are many counts of this clonotype. The chain is built from TRBV5-4 and TRBJ1-2; TRBD1 aligns across 8 bases. V trimming: 5 bases; J trimming: 5 bases; junction bases outside the gene matches: 17. Germline-derived CDR1 and CDR2 are SGHNT and YYREEE (reference sequence). The CDR3 spans 17 residues. This CDR3 is CASSQHPDRANGYGYTF. In nucleotides, the CDR3 is TGTGCCAGCAGTCAACACCCGGACAGGGCCAACGGTTATGGCTACACCTTC.

This rearrangement joins TRBV29-1 to TRBJ1-4, with D possibly TRBD1 on 5 matching bases. CDR1 is SQVTM, CDR2 ANQGSEA, per germline. The ends were cut back, 7 bases at V and 8 bases at J, with 14 bases in the middle. This CDR3 is 12 amino acids long. In nucleotides, the CDR3 is TGCAGCGCCAGGGACGGCGGGGAAAAACTGTTTTTT. Its protein is CSARDGGEKLFF.

The table lists this clonotype with a few counts. V is TRBV9 and J is TRBJ2-7; unclear D gene. CDR1 is SGDLS and CDR2 is YYNGEE in the germline V gene. V was trimmed by 1 base and J by 7 bases, leaving 15 bases between them. This CDR3 has 14 residues. This CDR3 reads CASSVLGEGIEQYF. Written as DNA, the CDR3 is TGTGCCAGCAGCGTACTGGGTGAAGGTATTGAGCAGTACTTC.

This clonotype is classed as medium-sized (0.01 to 0.1%). The V gene is TRBV4-1, the J gene TRBJ1-2; 7 bases agree with TRBD1. Trimming cost V 3 bases and J 6 bases; bases outside gene matches: 16. There are 17 residues in the CDR3. Per the germline V gene, CDR1 is MGHRA and CDR2 is YSYEKL. CDR3 nucleotide sequence: TGCGCCAGCAGCCACCCATCAAGGGGGCGATATCTGGATGGCTACACCTTC. Residues: CASSHPSRGRYLDGYTF.

This clonotype has ten or more counts. CDR3 loop: CSARGEGTDTQYF. In DNA, the CDR3 is TGCAGTGCAAGGGGGGAGGGCACAGATACGCAGTATTTT. This sequence joins TRBV20-1 and TRBJ2-3, with D possibly being TRBD1 or TRBD2 (6 bases each). Germline assignment: CDR1 DFQATT and CDR2 SNEGSKA (reference sequence). V gave up 6 bases and J gave up 1 base, with 11 bases separating them. The CDR3 sequence is 13 residues long.

This sequence joins TRBV19 and TRBJ2-7; possible D gene TRBD2, 5 bases. The germline V gene has CDR1 LNHDA and CDR2 SQIVND (reference sequence). The CDR3 is 15 residues long. Trimming cost V 3 bases and J 4 bases, with 16 bases left between them. CDR3 sequence reads: CASSMKREREYEQYF. The CDR3 nucleotides are TGTGCCAGTAGTATGAAGAGGGAGAGGGAGTACGAGCAGTACTTC.